The clone carrying this T cell receptor beta chain was counted only a few times. As yet, its antigen is unknown. TCRdb itself ran the 5' RACE reads through MiXCR, one entry per CDR3 protein. In the table there are 290,000 or so distinct CDR3 sequences, approximately 19% of which are singletons. This sample was included in a study of T-cell memory formation after mild COVID-19. Across the study: Largely, TCR clusters stayed within a single donor.

Trimming took off 1 base at V and 4 bases at J, with 16 bases between the two ends. Germline values: CDR1 GTSNPN, CDR2 SVGIG (reference sequence). The length of the CDR3 is 15 residues. Study results and limitations: CD4+ bias marked clones expanding day 15 to 37, unlike balanced contracting clones.

The sample comprised PBMCs or a T cell subset sorted from them (not recorded which). The TCR sequence derives from a man between 18 and 35 years old who had mild COVID-19 (a few samples of this study predate the infection). Cell type and time point are not known. The chain joins TRBV30 to TRBJ1-2; D is unclear. CDR3 sequence reads: CAWSGSRLPSYGYTF. The CDR3 DNA is TGTGCCTGGAGTGGGTCTAGGTTGCCCAGCTATGGCTACACCTTC.